A selection of T cell receptor beta chains follows, all from one sample in a study of T-cell memory formation after mild COVID-19. TCRdb called the 5' RACE reads again in MiXCR, with one record for every CDR3 protein. The data contain about 340,000 distinct CDR3 sequences, 20% to 25% of them singletons. Sample: PBMCs or a T cell subset sorted from them (not recorded which). Source of these receptors: a man younger than 35 who had mild COVID-19 (a few samples of this study predate the infection). Cell type and time point are not known. Both conserved end residues are part of each CDR3. The order of the fields is V gene, clone size, D gene, J gene, CDR3 DNA, CDR3 protein. A D gene is named only where the DNA matches it firmly. Where a row states a size, it is once, few, many or the class of an expanded clone; other rows omit it.

TRBV6-2/TRBV6-3	-	-	TRBJ1-1	TGTGCCAGCAGCAAGGAGGGAGGCACTGAAGCTTTCTTT	CASSKEGGTEAFF
TRBV7-9	few	TRBD1	TRBJ1-2	TGTGCCAGCAGCGCTAGTAGACAGGGTTTGCCCTATGGCTACACCTTC	CASSASRQGLPYGYTF
TRBV20-1	-	-	TRBJ2-5	TGCAGTGCTAGAGACGGGGGCTTCCAAGAGACCCAGTACTTC	CSARDGGFQETQYF
TRBV2	-	-	TRBJ1-1	TGTGCCAGCAACAGTTTTGAGAACACTGAAGCTTTCTTT	CASNSFENTEAFF
TRBV7-6	-	-	TRBJ1-2	TGTGCCAGCAGCCCCTCGGGGGAGGGCTACACCTTC	CASSPSGEGYTF
TRBV24-1	-	-	TRBJ2-1	TGTGCCACCAGTGGCGGGACACCCGTTGAGCAGTTCTTC	CATSGGTPVEQFF
TRBV29-1	few	-	TRBJ2-1	TGCAGCGTGATGGGGGGTCCCCGCTCCTACAATGAGCAGTTCTTC	CSVMGGPRSYNEQFF
TRBV18	few	-	TRBJ1-2	TGTGCCAGCTCTGACGGGATCCGTAACTATGGCTACACCTTC	CASSDGIRNYGYTF
TRBV5-1	-	TRBD1	TRBJ2-2	TGCGCCAGCAGCTCAGGACAGGGGAACACCGGGGAGCTGTTTTTT	CASSSGQGNTGELFF
TRBV10-3	-	-	TRBJ2-3	TGTGCCATCAGTGAGTTTGTAGCGGTCGATACGCAGTATTTT	CAISEFVAVDTQYF
TRBV27	-	TRBD2	TRBJ2-5	TGTGCCAGCAGTTCCGCCGGGGGGGATGGGACCCAGTACTTC	CASSSAGGDGTQYF
TRBV5-4	-	TRBD1	TRBJ1-6	TGTGCCAGCAGTTCCGGGACAGAGAATTCACCCCTCCACTTT	CASSSGTENSPLHF
TRBV5-1	many	TRBD1	TRBJ2-5	TGCGCCAGCAGCTCCTTGGGACAGGGGAACCAAGAGACCCAGTACTTC	CASSSLGQGNQETQYF
TRBV6-4	few	-	TRBJ2-2	TGTGCCAGCAGTGGACAGAACACCGGGGAGCTGTTTTTT	CASSGQNTGELFF
TRBV12-3/TRBV12-4	many	TRBD2	TRBJ2-1	TGTGCCAGCAGTTTTAGCGGGGGGGGCTACAATGAGCAGTTCTTC	CASSFSGGGYNEQFF
TRBV7-9	-	TRBD1	TRBJ1-6	TGTGCCAGCAGCTTAGCCGGTCACACACAGGGGCTTGGTAATTCACCCCTCCACTTT	CASSLAGHTQGLGNSPLHF